This T cell receptor beta chain was obtained from a study of blood T cell repertoires in COVID-19. Assay: immunoSEQ multiplex PCR; the TCRdb copy retains only in-frame clones and omits some. The table has over 300,000 clones, roughly 90% seen once; the top ten hold approximately 1%. Per the germline V gene, CDR1 is SEHNR and CDR2 is FQNEAQ (reference sequence). V was pared by 4 bases and J by 4 bases, with 19 bases between. The CDR3 is 16 residues long. The chain couples TRBV7-9 to TRBJ1-2; D remains ambiguous. The receptor was derived from a woman aged 30 to 39 with acute COVID-19. The sequenced sample consisted of PBMCs or T cells enriched from blood (not recorded which). In DNA form, the CDR3 reads TGTGCCAGCAGCTCGGCTGACACCTACGTTTTCTATGGCTACACCTTC. Its translation: CASSSADTYVFYGYTF.